This T cell receptor (beta chain) was found in a study of blood T cell repertoires in COVID-19. The wider study: Samples of COVID-19 (acute and convalescent) were obtained from the United States, Italy and Spain.

Libraries were prepared by immunoSEQ multiplex PCR; TCRdb keeps only in-frame clonotypes and omits some of them. The sample has 190,000 or so clones; about nine tenths are singletons. Only a few counts were recorded for this clone. Trimming cost V 2 bases and J 2 bases, with 6 bases left between them. The CDR3 covers 14 residues. CDR1 and CDR2 (germline): MNHEY, SMNVEV (reference sequence). Input material: peripheral blood. The J gene is TRBJ2-2, the V gene TRBV27; no clear D gene. This TCR was recovered from a woman aged 25 to 39 with acute or convalescent COVID-19. The CDR3 here is CASSLVHNTGELFF. CDR3 DNA: TGTGCCAGCAGTTTAGTACACAACACCGGGGAGCTGTTTTTT.